The entry that follows covers one T cell receptor beta chain sequence. Its antigen is not identified. Germline CDR1 is SQVTM and CDR2 is ANQGSEA. V lost 4 bases, J lost 5 bases, and 12 bases lay in between. This CDR3 is built from 13 residues. The donors gave bone marrow, and they were healthy. The data were obtained in a study of cytomegalovirus exposure and HLA in healthy donors. About the study: The Caucasian-associated ancestry cluster contained approximately 81% of the approximately 410 genotyped donors.

Study-wide results and caveats: Versus the 666-donor mean, an Asian-associated ancestry cluster reportedly showed fewer N-insertions in a later analysis. By HLA locus, TCR association rates varied in a later analysis, with DRB1 showing the most and HLA-C the fewest.

13 Jbeta primers and 60 Vbeta primers were used for the PCR. The repertoire was sequenced with immunoSEQ multiplex PCR; TCRdb's copy has only in-frame clones and lacks some. The sample includes around 110,000 clones, less than 85% of them seen just once. The chain links TRBV29-1 to TRBJ1-5, with a possible D match to TRBD1 (6 bases). The source is a man in his late teens or twenties in good health and CMV-seronegative. Sequencing was carried out using PBMCs. For the CDR3, the DNA is TGCAGCGTTGTGGAAGGGGGGGATCAGCCCCAGCATTTT. This encodes CSVVEGGDQPQHF.